This TCR beta chain was sequenced in a study of PD-L1 blockade in urothelial cancer. Across the whole study: Across blood samples, T cells had a median count of roughly 140,000.

Per germline, CDR1 SGDLS and CDR2 YYNGEE. This CDR3 contains 12 residues. The V end lost 4 bases, the J end lost 7 bases, and 10 bases lay between the germline ends. Method: immunoSEQ multiplex PCR; TCRdb's copy keeps in-frame clones and lacks some. The sample contains 80,000 to 100,000 clones, about 80% of which appear only once. The chain recombines TRBV9 with TRBJ2-3; D perhaps matches TRBD2 (6 bases). This clonotype originated in a man between 65 and 79 years old with urothelial cancer. The source was PBMCs, collected around atezolizumab (anti-PD-L1) treatment. The CDR3 DNA sequence: TGTGCCAGCAGCCCCCGGGGGTATACGCAGTATTTT. It encodes CASSPRGYTQYF.